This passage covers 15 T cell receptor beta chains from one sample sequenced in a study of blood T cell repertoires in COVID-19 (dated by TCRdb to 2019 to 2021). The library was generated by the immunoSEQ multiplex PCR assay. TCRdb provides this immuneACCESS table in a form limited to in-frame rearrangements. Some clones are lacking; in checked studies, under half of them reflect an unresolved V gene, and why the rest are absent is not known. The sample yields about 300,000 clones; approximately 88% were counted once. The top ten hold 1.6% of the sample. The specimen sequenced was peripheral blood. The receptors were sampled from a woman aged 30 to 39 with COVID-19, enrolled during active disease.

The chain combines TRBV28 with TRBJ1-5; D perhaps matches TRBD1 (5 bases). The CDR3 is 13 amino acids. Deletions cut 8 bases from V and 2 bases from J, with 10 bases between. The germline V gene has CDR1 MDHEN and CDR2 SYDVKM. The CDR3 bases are TGTGCCAGCCGACAGCTAGGCAATCAGCCCCAGCATTTT. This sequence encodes CASRQLGNQPQHF.

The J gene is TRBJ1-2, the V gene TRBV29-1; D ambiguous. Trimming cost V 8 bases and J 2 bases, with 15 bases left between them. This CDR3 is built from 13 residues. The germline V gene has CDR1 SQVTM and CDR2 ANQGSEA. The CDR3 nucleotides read TGCAGCTCACAGCGGGTAGAGAACTATGGCTACACCTTC. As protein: CSSQRVENYGYTF.

The DNA of the CDR3 is TGTGCCAGCAGCGTAGGGAGCAGGGTTGATAGTGGCTACACCTTC. Its translation is CASSVGSRVDSGYTF. The chain recombines TRBV9 with TRBJ1-2, with D tentatively TRBD1 (5 bases). Germline CDR1 and CDR2: SGDLS and YYNGEE. The ends were cut back, 0 bases at V and 7 bases at J, with 16 bases in the middle. This CDR3 is built from 15 residues. Supplemented by reference TRBV9 and TRBJ1-2, the full variable domain reads DSGVTQTPKHLITATGQRVTLRCSPRSGDLSVYWYQQSLDQGLQFLIQYYNGEERAKGNILERFSAQQFPDLHSELNLSSLELGDSALYFCASSVGSRVDSGYTFGSGTRLTVV.

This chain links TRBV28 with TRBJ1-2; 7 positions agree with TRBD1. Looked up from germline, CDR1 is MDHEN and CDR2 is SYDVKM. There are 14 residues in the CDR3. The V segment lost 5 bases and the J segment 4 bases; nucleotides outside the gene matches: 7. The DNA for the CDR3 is TGTGCCAGCAGTCCGCCTCACAGGGGCTATGGCTACACCTTC. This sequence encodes CASSPPHRGYGYTF.

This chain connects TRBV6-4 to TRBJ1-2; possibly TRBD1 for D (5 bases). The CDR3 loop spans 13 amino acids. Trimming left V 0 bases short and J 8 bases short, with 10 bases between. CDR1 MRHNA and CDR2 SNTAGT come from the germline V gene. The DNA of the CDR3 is TGTGCCAGCAGTGACTCGGGGCGTCAAGGCTACACCTTC. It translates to CASSDSGRQGYTF.

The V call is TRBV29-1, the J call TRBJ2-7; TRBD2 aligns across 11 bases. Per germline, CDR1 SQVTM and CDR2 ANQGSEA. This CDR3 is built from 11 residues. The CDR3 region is CSVLLAGEIHV. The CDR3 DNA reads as TGCAGCGTCCTACTAGCGGGGGAGATTCACGTC.

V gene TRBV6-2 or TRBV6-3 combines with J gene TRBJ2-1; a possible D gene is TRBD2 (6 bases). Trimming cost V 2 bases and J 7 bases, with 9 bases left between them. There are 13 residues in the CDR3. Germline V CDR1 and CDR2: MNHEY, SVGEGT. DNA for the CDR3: TGTGCCAGCAGTTACACACTAGCAAATGAGCAGTTCTTC. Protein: CASSYTLANEQFF.

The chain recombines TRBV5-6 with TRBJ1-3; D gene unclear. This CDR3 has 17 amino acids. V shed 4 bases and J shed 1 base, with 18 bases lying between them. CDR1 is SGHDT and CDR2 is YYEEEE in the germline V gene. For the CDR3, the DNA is TGTGCCAGCAGCCCCTCACCCACGGGGAAATCTGGAAACACCATATATTTT. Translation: CASSPSPTGKSGNTIYF. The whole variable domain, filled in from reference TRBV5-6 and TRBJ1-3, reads DAGVTQSPTHLIKTRGQQVTLRCSPKSGHDTVSWYQQALGQGPQFIFQYYEEEERQRGNFPDRFSGHQFPNYSSELNVNALLLGDSALYLCASSPSPTGKSGNTIYFGEGSWLTVV.

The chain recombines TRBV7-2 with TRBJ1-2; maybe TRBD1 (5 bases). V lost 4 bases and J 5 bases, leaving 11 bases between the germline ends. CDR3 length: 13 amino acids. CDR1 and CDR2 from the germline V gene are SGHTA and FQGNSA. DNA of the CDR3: TGTGCCAGCAGCTCCGCCAAGGGGTATGGCTACACCTTC. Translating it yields CASSSAKGYGYTF.

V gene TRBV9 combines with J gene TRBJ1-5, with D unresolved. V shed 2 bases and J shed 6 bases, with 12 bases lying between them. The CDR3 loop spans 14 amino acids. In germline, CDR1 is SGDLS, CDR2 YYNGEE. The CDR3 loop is CASSVSGGTQPQHF. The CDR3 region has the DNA TGTGCCAGCAGCGTCTCCGGAGGAACTCAGCCCCAGCATTTT.

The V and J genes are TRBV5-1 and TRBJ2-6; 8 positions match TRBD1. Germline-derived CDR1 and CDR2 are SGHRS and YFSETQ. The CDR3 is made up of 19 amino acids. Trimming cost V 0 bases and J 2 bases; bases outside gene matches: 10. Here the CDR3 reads CASSLGQGRILAGANVLTF. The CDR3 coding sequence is TGCGCCAGCAGCTTGGGACAGGGGAGGATACTCGCTGGGGCCAACGTCCTGACTTTC.

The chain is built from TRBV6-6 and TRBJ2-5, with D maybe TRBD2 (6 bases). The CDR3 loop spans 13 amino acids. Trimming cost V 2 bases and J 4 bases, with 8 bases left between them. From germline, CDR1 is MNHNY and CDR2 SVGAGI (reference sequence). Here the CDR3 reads CASSYEEGETQYF. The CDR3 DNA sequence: TGTGCCAGCAGTTACGAGGAGGGAGAGACCCAGTACTTC.

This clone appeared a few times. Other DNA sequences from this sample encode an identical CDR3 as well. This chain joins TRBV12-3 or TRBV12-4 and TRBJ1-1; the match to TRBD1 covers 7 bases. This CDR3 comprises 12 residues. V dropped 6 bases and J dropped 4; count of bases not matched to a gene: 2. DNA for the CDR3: TGTGCCAGCAGCTCAGGGGGCACTGAAGCTTTCTTT. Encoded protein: CASSSGGTEAFF.

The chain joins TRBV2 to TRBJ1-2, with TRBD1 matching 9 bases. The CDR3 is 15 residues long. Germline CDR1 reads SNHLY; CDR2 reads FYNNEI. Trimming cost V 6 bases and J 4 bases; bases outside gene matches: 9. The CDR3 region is CASRENRGRVYGYTF. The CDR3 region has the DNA TGTGCCAGCAGGGAGAACAGGGGGCGCGTCTATGGCTACACCTTC.

CDR3 nucleotides: TGTGCCAGTAGCTACAGGGGAATGAACACTGAAGCTTTCTTT. It yields the protein CASSYRGMNTEAFF. The chain combines TRBV19 with TRBJ1-1; 7 positions match TRBD1. CDR3 length: 14 amino acids. CDR1 is LNHDA, CDR2 SQIVND, per germline (reference sequence). With 6 bases clipped from V and 0 bases from J, the junction kept 4 bases outside the gene matches. The full variable domain, completed using reference TRBV19 and TRBJ1-1, is DGGITQSPKYLFRKEGQNVTLSCEQNLNHDAMYWYRQDPGQGLRLIYYSQIVNDFQKGDIAEGYSVSREKKESFPLTVTSAQKNPTAFYLCASSYRGMNTEAFFGQGTRLTVV.